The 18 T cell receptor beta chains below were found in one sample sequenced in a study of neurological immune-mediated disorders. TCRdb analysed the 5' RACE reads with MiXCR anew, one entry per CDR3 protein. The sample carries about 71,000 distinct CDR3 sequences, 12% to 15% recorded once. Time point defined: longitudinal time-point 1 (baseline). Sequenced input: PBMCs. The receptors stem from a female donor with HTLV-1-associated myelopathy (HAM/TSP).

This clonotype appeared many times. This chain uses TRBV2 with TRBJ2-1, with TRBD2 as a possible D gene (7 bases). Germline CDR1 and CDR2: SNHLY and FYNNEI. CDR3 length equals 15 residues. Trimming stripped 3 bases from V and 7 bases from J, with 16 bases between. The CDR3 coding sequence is TGTGCCAGCAGTGAGGTGGGGGGGCTGGGGAATGAGCAGTTCTTC. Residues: CASSEVGGLGNEQFF.

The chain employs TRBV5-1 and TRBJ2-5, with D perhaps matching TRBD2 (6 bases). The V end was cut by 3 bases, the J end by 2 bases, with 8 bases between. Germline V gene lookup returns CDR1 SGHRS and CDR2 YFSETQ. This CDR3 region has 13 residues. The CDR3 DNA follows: TGCGCCAGCAGCTCCGGGAGTCAAGAGACCCAGTACTTC. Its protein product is CASSSGSQETQYF.

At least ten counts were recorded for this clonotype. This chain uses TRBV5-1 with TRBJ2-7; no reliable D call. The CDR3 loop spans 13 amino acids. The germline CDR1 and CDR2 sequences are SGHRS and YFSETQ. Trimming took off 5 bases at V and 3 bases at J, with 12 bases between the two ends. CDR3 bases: TGCGCCAGCAGACCCGCCTCGAACTACGAGCAGTACTTC. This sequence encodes CASRPASNYEQYF.

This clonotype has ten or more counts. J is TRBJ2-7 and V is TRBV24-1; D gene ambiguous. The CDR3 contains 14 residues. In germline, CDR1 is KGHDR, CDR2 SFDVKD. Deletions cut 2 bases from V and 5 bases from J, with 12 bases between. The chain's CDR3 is CATSDSLAADEQYF. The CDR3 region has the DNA TGTGCCACCAGTGATTCACTTGCCGCCGACGAGCAGTACTTC.

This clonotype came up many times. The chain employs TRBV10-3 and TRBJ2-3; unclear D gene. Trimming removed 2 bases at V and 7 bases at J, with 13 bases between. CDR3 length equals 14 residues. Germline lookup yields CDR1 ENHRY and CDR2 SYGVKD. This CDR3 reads CAISEVGVRHTQYF. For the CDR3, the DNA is TGTGCCATCAGTGAGGTCGGCGTCCGGCATACGCAGTATTTT.

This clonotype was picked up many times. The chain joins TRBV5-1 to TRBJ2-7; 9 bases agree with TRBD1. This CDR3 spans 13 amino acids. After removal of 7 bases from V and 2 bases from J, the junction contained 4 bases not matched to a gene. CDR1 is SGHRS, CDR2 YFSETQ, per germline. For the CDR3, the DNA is TGCGCCAGCGTCGGGACAGGGCCCTACGAGCAGTACTTC. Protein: CASVGTGPYEQYF.

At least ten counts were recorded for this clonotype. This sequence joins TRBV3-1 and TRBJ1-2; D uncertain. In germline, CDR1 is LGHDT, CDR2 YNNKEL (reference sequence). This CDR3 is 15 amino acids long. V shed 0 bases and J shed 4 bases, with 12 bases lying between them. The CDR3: CASSQDHTTPYGYTF. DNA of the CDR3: TGTGCCAGCAGCCAAGACCACACAACCCCCTATGGCTACACCTTC.

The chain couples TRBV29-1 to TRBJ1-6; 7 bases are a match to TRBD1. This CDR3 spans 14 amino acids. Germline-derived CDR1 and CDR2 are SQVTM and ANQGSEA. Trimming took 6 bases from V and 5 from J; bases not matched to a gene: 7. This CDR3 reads CSVCGQDHNSPLHF. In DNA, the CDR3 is TGCAGCGTATGCGGACAGGACCATAATTCACCCCTCCACTTT.

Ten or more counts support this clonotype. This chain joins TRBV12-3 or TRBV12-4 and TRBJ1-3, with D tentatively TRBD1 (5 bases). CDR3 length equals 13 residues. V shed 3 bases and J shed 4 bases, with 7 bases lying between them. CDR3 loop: CASSLGGGNTIYF. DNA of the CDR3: TGTGCCAGCAGTTTGGGGGGAGGAAACACCATATATTTT.

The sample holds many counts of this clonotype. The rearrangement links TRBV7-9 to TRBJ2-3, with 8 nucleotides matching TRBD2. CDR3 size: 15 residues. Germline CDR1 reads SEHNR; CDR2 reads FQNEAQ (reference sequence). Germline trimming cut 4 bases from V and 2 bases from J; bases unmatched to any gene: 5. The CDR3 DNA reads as TGTGCCAGCAGCTCTCACGGGGGGGCCACAGATACGCAGTATTTT. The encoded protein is CASSSHGGATDTQYF.

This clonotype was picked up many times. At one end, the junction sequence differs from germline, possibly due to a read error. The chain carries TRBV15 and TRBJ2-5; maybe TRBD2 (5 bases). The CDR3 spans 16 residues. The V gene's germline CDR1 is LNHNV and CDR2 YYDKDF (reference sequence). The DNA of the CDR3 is TGTGCTACCAGCAGAGAGCCTGGAGGTAGCCAAGAGACCCAGTACTTC. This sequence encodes CATSREPGGSQETQYF.

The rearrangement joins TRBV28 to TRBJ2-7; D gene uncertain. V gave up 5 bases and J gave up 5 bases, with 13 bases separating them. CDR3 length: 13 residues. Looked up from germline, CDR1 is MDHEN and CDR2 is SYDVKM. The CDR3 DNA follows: TGTGCCAGCAGTCAAGACACCGGCAACGAGCAGTACTTC. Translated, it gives CASSQDTGNEQYF.

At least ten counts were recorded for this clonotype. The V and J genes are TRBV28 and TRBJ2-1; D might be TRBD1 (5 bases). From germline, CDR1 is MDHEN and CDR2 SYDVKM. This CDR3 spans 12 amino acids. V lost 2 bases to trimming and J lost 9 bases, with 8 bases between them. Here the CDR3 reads CASSLNGAEQFF. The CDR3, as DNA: TGTGCCAGCAGTTTAAATGGGGCTGAGCAGTTCTTC.

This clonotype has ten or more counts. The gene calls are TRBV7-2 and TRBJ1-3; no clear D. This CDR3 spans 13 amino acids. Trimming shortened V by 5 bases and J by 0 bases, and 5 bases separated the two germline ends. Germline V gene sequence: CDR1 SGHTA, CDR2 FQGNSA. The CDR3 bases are TGTGCCAGCAGCCCATACTCTGGAAACACCATATATTTT. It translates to CASSPYSGNTIYF.

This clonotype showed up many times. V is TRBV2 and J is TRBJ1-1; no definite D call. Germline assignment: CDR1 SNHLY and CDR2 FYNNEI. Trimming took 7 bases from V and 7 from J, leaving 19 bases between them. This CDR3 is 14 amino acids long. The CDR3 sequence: CASIPGHGVGEAFF. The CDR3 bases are TGTGCCAGCATCCCGGGTCATGGGGTGGGTGAAGCTTTCTTT.

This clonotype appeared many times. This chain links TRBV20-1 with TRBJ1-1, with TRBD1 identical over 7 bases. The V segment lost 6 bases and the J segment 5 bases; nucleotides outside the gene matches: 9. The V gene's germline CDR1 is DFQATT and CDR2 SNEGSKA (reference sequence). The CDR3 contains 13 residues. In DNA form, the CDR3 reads TGCAGTGCCGCGCAGGGGGTGAGGACTGAAGCTTTCTTT. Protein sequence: CSAAQGVRTEAFF.

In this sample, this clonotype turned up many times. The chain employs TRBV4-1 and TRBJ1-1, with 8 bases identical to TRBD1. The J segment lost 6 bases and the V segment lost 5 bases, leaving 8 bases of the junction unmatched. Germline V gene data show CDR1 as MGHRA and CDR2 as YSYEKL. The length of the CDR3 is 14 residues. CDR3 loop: CASSTRQGFAEAFF. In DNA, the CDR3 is TGCGCCAGCAGCACCCGACAGGGGTTTGCTGAAGCTTTCTTT.

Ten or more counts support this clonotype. CDR3 nucleotides: TGTGCCAGCAGTGAAGAGGCGGGGGGCGGGAAGACCCAGTACTTC. Translation: CASSEEAGGGKTQYF. The rearrangement links TRBV6-1 to TRBJ2-5; 8 nucleotides agree with TRBD2. The CDR3 is 15 amino acids. CDR1 and CDR2 (germline): MNHNS, SASEGT. Trimming took 1 base from V and 6 from J; bases not matched to a gene: 7.